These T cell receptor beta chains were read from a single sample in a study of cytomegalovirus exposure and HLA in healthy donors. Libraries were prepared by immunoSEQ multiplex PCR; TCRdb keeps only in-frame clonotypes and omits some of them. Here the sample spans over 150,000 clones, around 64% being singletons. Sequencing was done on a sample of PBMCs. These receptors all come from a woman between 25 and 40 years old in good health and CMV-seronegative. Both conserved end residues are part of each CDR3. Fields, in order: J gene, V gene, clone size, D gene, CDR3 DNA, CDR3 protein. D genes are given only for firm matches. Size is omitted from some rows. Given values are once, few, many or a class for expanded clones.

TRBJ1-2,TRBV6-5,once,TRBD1,TGTGCCAGCAGTTACTCAGGGGGCGGCTATGGCTACACCTTC,CASSYSGGGYGYTF
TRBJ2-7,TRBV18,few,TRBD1,TGTGCCAGCTCACCGGGACAGGGGCCCCTCGGCTACGAGCAGTACTTC,CASSPGQGPLGYEQYF
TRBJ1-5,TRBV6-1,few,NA,TGTGCCAGCAGTGAAGGACACAGTCTTCAGCCCCAGCATTTT,CASSEGHSLQPQHF
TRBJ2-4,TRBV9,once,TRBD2,TGTGCCAGCAGCCCTTACCATAGCGGGGGGGGCGCTTTGTACTTC,CASSPYHSGGGALYF
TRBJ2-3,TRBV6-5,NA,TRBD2,TGTGCCAGCAGTTTGACTAGCGGGGGAGGTACAGATACGCAGTATTTT,CASSLTSGGGTDTQYF
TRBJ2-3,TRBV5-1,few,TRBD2,TGCGCCAGCGGTAGCGGGAGAGGGAGCACAGATACGCAGTATTTT,CASGSGRGSTDTQYF
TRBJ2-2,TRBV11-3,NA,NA,TGTGCCACCTCGCGGGCCGCGAACACCGGGGAGCTGTTTTTT,CATSRAANTGELFF
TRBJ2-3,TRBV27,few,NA,TGTGCCAGCAGTTCATCAGATACGCAGTATTTT,CASSSSDTQYF
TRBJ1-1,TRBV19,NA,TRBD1,TGTGCCAGTAGGGGACAGGGGAGCACTGAAGCTTTCTTT,CASRGQGSTEAFF
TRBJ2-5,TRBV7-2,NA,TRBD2,TGTGCCAGCAGCAATGGACTAGCGGGAGCTCCCCAAGAGACCCAGTACTTC,CASSNGLAGAPQETQYF
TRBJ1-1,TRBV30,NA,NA,TGTGCCTGGGGGGCGTTGAACACTGAAGCTTTCTTT,CAWGALNTEAFF
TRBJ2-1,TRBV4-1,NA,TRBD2,TGCGCCAGCAGCCAAGTTAGCGGGAGCTACAATGAGCAGTTCTTC,CASSQVSGSYNEQFF
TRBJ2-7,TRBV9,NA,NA,TGTGCCAGCAGCGCCGCAGGGAACGAGCAGTACTTC,CASSAAGNEQYF
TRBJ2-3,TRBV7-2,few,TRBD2,TGTGCCAGCAGCTTAGGAGGGCTAGCGGGAATCGATACGCAGTATTTT,CASSLGGLAGIDTQYF
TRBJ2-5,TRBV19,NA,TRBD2,TGTGCCAGTAGTATCCTGGGACTAGCGATGGAGACCCAGTACTTC,CASSILGLAMETQYF
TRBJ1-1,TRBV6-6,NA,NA,TGTGCCAGCAGTACCGTACCGGGAACTGAAGCTTTCTTT,CASSTVPGTEAFF
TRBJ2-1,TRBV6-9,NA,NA,TGTGCCAGCCCCGCCCGGTCCTACAATGAGCAGTTCTTC,CASPARSYNEQFF
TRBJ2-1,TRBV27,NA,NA,TGTGCCAGCAGCACTCTGTCCTACAATGAGCAGTTCTTC,CASSTLSYNEQFF
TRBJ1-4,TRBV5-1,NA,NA,TGCGCCAGCAGCTTGGGGCTCTTAGACAGGATACCTGAAAAACTGTTTTTT,CASSLGLLDRIPEKLFF
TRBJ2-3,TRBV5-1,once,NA,TGCGCCAGCAGCTTGGGCGGGAGCACAGATACGCAGTATTTT,CASSLGGSTDTQYF
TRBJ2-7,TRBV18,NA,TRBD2,TGTGCCAGCTCCTCGGGGGAGGGTTCCCCCTACGAGCAGTACTTC,CASSSGEGSPYEQYF
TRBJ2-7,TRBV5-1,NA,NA,TGCGCCAGCAGCTTGGCAGACAACACCGAGCAGTACTTC,CASSLADNTEQYF
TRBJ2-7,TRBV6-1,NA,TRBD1,TGTGCCAGCAGTGAAAACGGTGGGACAGCCTACGAGCAGTACTTC,CASSENGGTAYEQYF
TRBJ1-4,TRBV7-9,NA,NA,TGTTCCAGCAGCTTAGGGAACAGCGGAGAAAAACTGTTTTTT,CSSSLGNSGEKLFF
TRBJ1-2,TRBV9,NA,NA,TGTGCCAGCAGCTCTCAGAGGGGAGCGGGATTGATCGGCTACACCTTC,CASSSQRGAGLIGYTF
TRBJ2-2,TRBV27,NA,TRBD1,TGTGCCAGCAGCAGGGGACAGACCGTTGGGGAGCTGTTTTTT,CASSRGQTVGELFF
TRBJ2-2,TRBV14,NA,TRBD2,TGTGCCAGCAGCCCCGGCGGGAGGGGCGGCACCGGGGAGCTGTTTTTT,CASSPGGRGGTGELFF
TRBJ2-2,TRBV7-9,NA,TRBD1,TGTGCCAGCAGCTTAACCCGGGGACAGCTGAACACCGGGGAGCTGTTTTTT,CASSLTRGQLNTGELFF
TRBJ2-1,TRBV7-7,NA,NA,TGTGCTAGCAGCTTAGAAGGACACAGACGCGATGAGCAGTTCTTC,CASSLEGHRRDEQFF
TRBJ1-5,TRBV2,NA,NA,TGTGCCAGCAGCGAAGGGAGGGGTGGTCAGCCCCAGCATTTT,CASSEGRGGQPQHF
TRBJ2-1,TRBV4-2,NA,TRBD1,TGTGCCAGCAGCCAAGAGGGACAGGGGAACAATGAGCAGTTCTTC,CASSQEGQGNNEQFF
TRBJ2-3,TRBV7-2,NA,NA,TGTGCCAGCAGCTTAAGAGGCCCCACAGATACGCAGTATTTT,CASSLRGPTDTQYF
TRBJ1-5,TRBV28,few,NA,TGTGCCAGCAGTTGGCAGGGAAATTTTCAGCCCCAGCATTTT,CASSWQGNFQPQHF
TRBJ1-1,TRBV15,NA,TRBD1,TGTGCCACCAGCAGAGGTGGACAGGGAAGAGTGGGGGGTGAAGCTTTCTTT,CATSRGGQGRVGGEAFF
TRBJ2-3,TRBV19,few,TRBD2,TGTGCCAGTAGTTTTGCTAGCGGGAGCACAGATACGCAGTATTTT,CASSFASGSTDTQYF
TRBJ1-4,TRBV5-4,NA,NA,TGTGCCAGCACTACCGGGGGGGGCGAAGAAAAACTGTTTTTT,CASTTGGGEEKLFF
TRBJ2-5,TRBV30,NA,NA,TGTGCCTGGATGGAAGGGAGTGAGACCCAGTACTTC,CAWMEGSETQYF
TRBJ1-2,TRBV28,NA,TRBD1,TGTGCCAGCAGTGCCGGGGACAGGGGCTATGGCTACACCTTC,CASSAGDRGYGYTF
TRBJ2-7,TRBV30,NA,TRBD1,TGTGCCTGGAGTGGGGGACAGGGCGGCGAGCAGTACTTC,CAWSGGQGGEQYF
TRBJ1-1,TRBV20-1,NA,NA,TGCAGTGTTGTCGGAGGACCTGAAGCTTTCTTT,CSVVGGPEAFF
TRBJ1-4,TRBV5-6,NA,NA,TGTGCCAGCAGGGAGAGATCGAGTGAAAAACTGTTTTTT,CASRERSSEKLFF
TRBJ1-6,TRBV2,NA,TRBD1,TGTGCCAGGGGACAGCAATATTCACCCCTCCACTTT,CARGQQYSPLHF
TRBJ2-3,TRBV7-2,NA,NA,TGTGCCAGCAGCTTAACAGGACCCACAGATACGCAGTATTTT,CASSLTGPTDTQYF
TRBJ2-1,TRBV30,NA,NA,TGTGCCTGGAGTGTAGAGGGTGAGCAGTTCTTC,CAWSVEGEQFF
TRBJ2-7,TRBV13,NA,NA,TGTGCCAGCAGCTTAGATGGGAGTCCGTACTTC,CASSLDGSPYF
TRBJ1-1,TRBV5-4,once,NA,TGTGCCAGCAGCCCTTCGGGCAGGGCGGACACTGAAGCTTTCTTT,CASSPSGRADTEAFF
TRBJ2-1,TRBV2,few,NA,TGTGCCAGCAGTGATAATGGGTTCCCGGGGAATGAGCAGTTCTTC,CASSDNGFPGNEQFF
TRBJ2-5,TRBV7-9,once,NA,TGTGCCAGCAGCTTTCTTAGTTTGGAGACCCAGTACTTC,CASSFLSLETQYF
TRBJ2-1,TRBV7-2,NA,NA,TGTGCCAGCAGCCCCTCCCTGGGGCTAGAAAACAATGAGCAGTTCTTC,CASSPSLGLENNEQFF
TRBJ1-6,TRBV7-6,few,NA,TGTGCCAGCAGCTTAAGCACAGGAAGGGATTCACCCCTCCACTTT,CASSLSTGRDSPLHF
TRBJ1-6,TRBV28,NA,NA,TGTGCCAGCAGCGCGCAGGGTGATCCCCTCCACTTT,CASSAQGDPLHF
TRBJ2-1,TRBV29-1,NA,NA,TGCAGCGTTGGGGCCGGATACAATGAGCAGTTCTTC,CSVGAGYNEQFF
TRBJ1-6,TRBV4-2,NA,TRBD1,TGTGCCAGCAGCCCCGGACAGGGTGAGACACCCCTCCACTTT,CASSPGQGETPLHF
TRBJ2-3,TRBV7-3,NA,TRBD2,TGTGCCAGCAGCTTATCAGGGAGCGGGATTGGAGATACGCAGTATTTT,CASSLSGSGIGDTQYF
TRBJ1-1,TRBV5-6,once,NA,TGTGCCAGCAGCTTGGCGGTAATGAACACTGAAGCTTTCTTT,CASSLAVMNTEAFF